This T cell receptor beta chain originates from a study of T cell responses to AZD1222 COVID-19 vaccine. For the study at large: Whether given at about 4 or about 12 weeks, second doses were pooled.

Study outcomes and limitations: Rises in breadth and depth of Spike-specific TCRs came after two AZD1222 doses. Females outnumbered males among donors, who were mostly white British; clonal diversity was possibly underestimated. As reported, nearly half of all spike-specific TCRs target variant regions that are unmutated.

Germline CDR1 reads KGHSH; CDR2 reads LQKENI. V was pared by 3 bases and J by 10 bases, with 5 bases of the junction left unmatched. This CDR3 region has 14 residues. Comments on this clone: Its antigen is not identified.

Using immunoSEQ multiplex PCR, the repertoire was profiled, and TCRdb retains in-frame clones only, with some absent. The sample yields 100,000 to 120,000 clones, about 85% seen once. The chain employs TRBV18 and TRBJ1-6; TRBD1 matches 8 bases. The starting material was peripheral blood, obtained on day 0 of AZD1222 vaccination. This clonotype was sampled from an adult in good health. CDR3 sequence: CASSPQGASSPLHF. The CDR3 bases are TGTGCCAGCTCACCTCAGGGGGCGAGCTCACCCCTCCACTTT.